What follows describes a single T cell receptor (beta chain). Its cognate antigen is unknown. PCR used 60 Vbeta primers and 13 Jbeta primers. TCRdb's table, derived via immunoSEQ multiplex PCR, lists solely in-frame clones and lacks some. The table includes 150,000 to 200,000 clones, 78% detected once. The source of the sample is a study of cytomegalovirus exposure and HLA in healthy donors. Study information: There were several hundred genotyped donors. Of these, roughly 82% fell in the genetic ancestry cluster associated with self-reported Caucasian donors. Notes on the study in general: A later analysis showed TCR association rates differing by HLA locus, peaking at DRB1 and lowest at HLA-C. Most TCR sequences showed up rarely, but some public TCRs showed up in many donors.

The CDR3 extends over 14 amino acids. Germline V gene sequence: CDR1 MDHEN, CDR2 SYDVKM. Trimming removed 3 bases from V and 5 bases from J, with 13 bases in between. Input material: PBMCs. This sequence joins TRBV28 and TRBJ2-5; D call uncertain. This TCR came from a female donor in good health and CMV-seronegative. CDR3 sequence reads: CASSFLSVAETQYF. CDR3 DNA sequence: TGTGCCAGCAGTTTCTTATCGGTTGCGGAGACCCAGTACTTC.